This T cell receptor beta chain comes out of a study of blood T cell repertoires in COVID-19. Study context: Samples of COVID-19 (acute and convalescent) were obtained from the United States, Italy and Spain. T cells, B-cell-depleted T cells, or PBMCs provided the cDNA or gDNA that served as material.

Original handling: Estimated nucleated cell counts came from reference gene primer amplification. TCRdb's table, derived via immunoSEQ multiplex PCR, lists solely in-frame clones and lacks some. V and J calls and clone size are given by that table; D and trimming were obtained from the DNA. The table includes around 250,000 clones, about 87% detected once. J lost 7 bases, V lost 6 bases, and 5 bases had no gene match. The CDR3 runs 13 residues. Germline V CDR1 and CDR2: MNHEY, SVGAGI. The source of this sequence is a woman in her seventies with active or convalescent COVID-19. The sample taken for sequencing was peripheral blood. V is TRBV6-5 and J is TRBJ2-2; the match to TRBD1 covers 7 bases. The DNA of the CDR3 is TGTGCCAGCAGAAACAGGGGCGGCGGGGAGCTGTTTTTT. The encoded protein is CASRNRGGGELFF.